This T cell receptor (beta chain) was identified in a study of T cell responses to AZD1222 COVID-19 vaccine. The V and J ends lost 3 bases and 0 bases respectively, with 12 bases between them. Germline V gene data show CDR1 as SGHVS and CDR2 as FQNEAQ. The CDR3 is 16 residues long. The table lists this clone with a few counts. Its specificity is not known. Assay: immunoSEQ multiplex PCR; the TCRdb copy retains only in-frame clones and omits some. The data contain approximately 100,000 clones, approximately 91% of them singletons. Study conclusions and caveats: Sampled repertoires all dated from after the peak T cell response. Distributed over spike, vaccine-associated CD4 TCRs predominated at 160-218 and 743-854.

This specimen was peripheral blood, taken on day 0 of MenACWY control vaccination. The source is an adult in good health. The rearrangement uses TRBV7-8 and TRBJ1-5; no firm D call. CDR3: CASSLLAVNSNQPQHF. The CDR3 DNA reads TGTGCCAGCAGCTTGTTGGCAGTCAATAGCAATCAGCCCCAGCATTTT.